Each of the 9 T cell receptor beta chains below was sequenced from the same sample in a study of beta chain features in type 1 diabetes. These receptors lack a known antigen. Expressed TCRB transcripts got sequenced, as all isolated RNA was reverse transcribed. Method: immunoSEQ multiplex PCR; TCRdb's copy keeps in-frame clones and lacks some. This table has over 650,000 clones, more than 12% appearing once. Findings of the study overall: Across all four CD4+ subsets, people with type 1 diabetes showed modestly shorter TCRB CDR3s.

The specimen sequenced was naive CD4+ T cells from blood. The receptors here all came from a man between 18 and 29 years old with type 1 diabetes.

This clone was seen a handful of times. The sample holds other DNA sequences that translate to the same CDR3. This sequence joins TRBV18 and TRBJ2-5, with D unclear. Trimming removed 3 bases from V and 2 bases from J, with 4 bases in between. This CDR3 has 12 amino acids. Looked up from germline, CDR1 is KGHSH and CDR2 is LQKENI. This CDR3 is CASSPPQETQYF. The CDR3, as DNA: TGTGCCAGCTCACCCCCACAAGAGACCCAGTACTTC.

V usage is TRBV27 and J usage is TRBJ2-7; TRBD1 matches at 8 bases. The CDR3 totals 14 residues. Germline CDR1 is MNHEY and CDR2 is SMNVEV (reference sequence). V was clipped by 3 bases and J by 3 bases; unmatched bases: 4. The CDR3 region is CASSFLGQGYEQYF. DNA for the CDR3: TGTGCCAGCAGTTTTTTAGGACAGGGCTACGAGCAGTACTTC.

This clone has just a few counts. The genes are TRBV19 and TRBJ2-5, with a possible D match to TRBD2 (6 bases). V was shortened by 5 bases and J by 1 base, with 14 bases between the two germline ends. Per germline, CDR1 LNHDA and CDR2 SQIVND (reference sequence). The CDR3 extends over 15 amino acids. The CDR3 loop is CASSFAGTGQETQYF. The DNA of the CDR3 is TGTGCCAGTAGTTTTGCAGGGACTGGCCAAGAGACCCAGTACTTC.

This clone was seen a few times. This chain connects TRBV18 to TRBJ2-3; D not certain. The V gene's germline CDR1 is KGHSH and CDR2 LQKENI. CDR3 size: 14 residues. V lost 3 bases, J lost 4 bases, and 11 bases lay in between. This chain's CDR3 is CASSPFSTPDTQYF. CDR3 coding DNA: TGTGCCAGCTCACCCTTTTCTACCCCAGATACGCAGTATTTT.

The table lists this clone with a few counts. The genes are TRBV5-1 and TRBJ2-3, with D possibly matching TRBD2 (6 bases). Germline assignment: CDR1 SGHRS and CDR2 YFSETQ. V lost 1 base to trimming and J lost 6 bases, with 9 bases between them. The length of the CDR3 is 13 residues. The CDR3: CASSLPSEDTQYF. In DNA, the CDR3 is TGCGCCAGCAGCTTGCCTAGCGAGGATACGCAGTATTTT.

The gene calls are TRBV5-6 and TRBJ2-2; D unclear. Germline lookup yields CDR1 SGHDT and CDR2 YYEEEE. V lost 3 bases, J lost 6 bases, and 6 bases lay in between. The CDR3 loop spans 12 amino acids. The chain's CDR3 is CASSSSPGELFF. In DNA, the CDR3 is TGTGCCAGCAGCTCCTCACCCGGGGAGCTGTTTTTT.

The rearrangement links TRBV29-1 to TRBJ2-1; D unclear. The length of the CDR3 is 13 residues. CDR1 and CDR2 from the germline V gene are SQVTM and ANQGSEA. The V end was cut by 1 base, the J end by 3 bases, with 7 bases between. Here the CDR3 DNA reads TGCAGCGTTGAAGGGGCTTACTACAATGAGCAGTTCTTC. This encodes CSVEGAYYNEQFF.

Concerning this clone itself: One base away lies a much larger clone, so this may be a sequencing read error. The sample carries other DNA sequences with the same CDR3. V is TRBV7-2 and J is TRBJ2-7; D gene uncertain. Trimming removed 3 bases at V and 2 bases at J, with 2 bases between. CDR1 and CDR2 (germline): SGHTA, FQGNSA. This CDR3 comprises 11 residues. CDR3 sequence (DNA): TGTGCCAGCAGCTTTGCCTACGAGCAGTACTTC. It codes for CASSFAYEQYF.

The V call is TRBV5-1, the J call TRBJ2-2; D is perhaps TRBD1 (6 bases). This CDR3 region has 14 residues. CDR1 SGHRS and CDR2 YFSETQ come from the germline V gene. With 3 bases removed from V and 6 bases from J, the gap between germline ends came to 12 bases. Here the CDR3 reads CASSSRDIAGELFF. The CDR3 bases are TGCGCCAGCAGCTCCCGGGACATCGCCGGGGAGCTGTTTTTT.